This TCR beta chain emerged from a study of CD8+ T cells in alopecia areata. Study summary: Treatment comprised oral tofacitinib, 5 to 10 mg twice daily, in treated patients.

Alopecia areata patients gave lesional scalp punch biopsies and peripheral blood samples. Both CD4+ and CD8+ T cells were separated by sorting PBMCs. V gave up 4 bases and J gave up 1 base, with 7 bases separating them. CDR3 length: 12 residues. CDR1 is GTSNPN and CDR2 is SVGIG in the germline V gene (reference sequence). Extraction of RNA preceded its reverse transcription into cDNA, which served as the sequencing template. Sequenced by immunoSEQ multiplex PCR; TCRdb stores in-frame clones only, minus some. The sample contains 160,000 or so clones, 50% to 65% of which appear only once. As concerns this clone: What it binds is not known.

Study outcomes and limitations: Normal skin's resident alphabeta T cells are sequenced alongside lesional scalp T cells.

The clonotype originates from a human donor with alopecia areata. The rearrangement links TRBV30 to TRBJ1-1; D gene uncertain. The starting material was CD8+ T cells sorted from blood, obtained at week 0. Here the CDR3 reads CAWTPRNTEAFF. Written as DNA, the CDR3 is TGTGCCTGGACTCCTAGGAACACTGAAGCTTTCTTT.